This TCR beta chain was recorded in a study of blood T cell repertoires in COVID-19. About the study: The United States, Italy and Spain were the sources of the acute and convalescent COVID-19 samples. Nucleic acid was either cDNA or gDNA, and it came from T cells, B-cell-depleted T cells, or PBMCs.

Per the study methods: Reference gene primer amplification gave estimated nucleated cell counts. Some clones are missing from TCRdb's copy, which holds only in-frame ones; the method was immunoSEQ multiplex PCR. V, J and clone size derive from that table, while D and trimming were established from the DNA sequence. Among 130,000 or so clones listed, 81% were seen once. The receptor comes from a woman aged 60-75 years with active or convalescent COVID-19. Source material: peripheral blood.

The CDR3 sequence: CASSFQSGADGELFF. CDR3 nucleotides: TGTGCCAGCAGCTTTCAAAGCGGAGCGGACGGGGAGCTGTTTTTT. The chain carries TRBV7-2 and TRBJ2-2; a weak D match, TRBD2 (5 bases). The V gene lost 3 bases and the J gene lost 7 bases, with 15 bases spanning the gap. CDR1 and CDR2 (germline): SGHTA, FQGNSA. The CDR3 runs to 15 residues.